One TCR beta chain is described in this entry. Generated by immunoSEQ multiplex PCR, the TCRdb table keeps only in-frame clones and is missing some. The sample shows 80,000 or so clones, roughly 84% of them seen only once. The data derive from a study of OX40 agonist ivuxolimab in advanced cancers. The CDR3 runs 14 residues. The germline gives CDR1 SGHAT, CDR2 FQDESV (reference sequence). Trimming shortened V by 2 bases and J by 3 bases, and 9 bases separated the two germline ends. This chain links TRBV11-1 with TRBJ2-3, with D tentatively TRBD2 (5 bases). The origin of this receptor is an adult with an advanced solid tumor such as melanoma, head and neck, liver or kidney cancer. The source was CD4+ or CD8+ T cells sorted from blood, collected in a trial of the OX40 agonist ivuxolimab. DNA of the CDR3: TGTGCCAGCAGCTTATGGCGGAGGACAGATACGCAGTATTTT. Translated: CASSLWRRTDTQYF. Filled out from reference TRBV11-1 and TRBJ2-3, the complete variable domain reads EAEVAQSPRYKITEKSQAVAFWCDPISGHATLYWYRQILGQGPELLVQFQDESVVDDSQLPKDRFSAERLKGVDSTLKIQPAELGDSAMYLCASSLWRRTDTQYFGPGTRLTVL.